A single sample is the source of the 28 T cell receptor beta chains below, sequenced in a study of OX40 agonist ivuxolimab in advanced cancers. Data came from immunoSEQ multiplex PCR; TCRdb stores just in-frame clones and leaves some out. In the table there are roughly 70,000 clones, roughly 85% of which are singletons. The sample was CD4+ or CD8+ T cells sorted from blood, taken in a trial of the OX40 agonist ivuxolimab. These receptors came from an adult with an advanced solid tumor such as melanoma, head and neck, liver or kidney cancer.

This clone was counted once. The V gene is TRBV18, the J gene TRBJ1-2, with D tentatively TRBD1 (6 bases). V lost 3 bases and J 6 bases, leaving 14 bases between the germline ends. There are 14 residues in the CDR3. CDR1 is KGHSH, CDR2 LQKENI, per germline. CDR3 region: CASSPARGRDGYTF. The DNA for the CDR3 is TGTGCCAGCTCACCGGCCAGGGGAAGGGATGGCTACACCTTC.

This clone was found a few times. This sample also contains other DNA sequences that code for the same CDR3. The genes are TRBV7-3 and TRBJ2-1; 8 bases are a match to TRBD2. CDR1 and CDR2 from the germline V gene are SGHTA and FQGTGA. The CDR3 contains 14 residues. The trim removed 4 bases at V and 3 bases at J, leaving 2 bases unmatched. Here the CDR3 reads CASSSGGLYNEQFF. The CDR3 nucleotides are TGTGCCAGCAGCTCGGGGGGGCTCTACAATGAGCAGTTCTTC.

A remark on this clone: Here the CDR3 omits its conserved ending phenylalanine or tryptophan, so a read error is the likely source. V is TRBV18 and J is TRBJ1-1; no clear D. This CDR3 is 14 amino acids long. Trimming left V 2 bases short and J 0 bases short, with 7 bases between. Germline CDR1 reads KGHSH; CDR2 reads LQKENI. CDR3 sequence (DNA): TGTGCCAGCTCACCAGACGGAATGAACACTGAAGCTTTCCTT. Translated, it gives CASSPDGMNTEAFL.

The chain recombines TRBV9 with TRBJ1-2; TRBD1 matches at 11 bases. The CDR3 loop spans 15 amino acids. After removal of 4 bases from V and 7 bases from J, the junction contained 9 bases not matched to a gene. Germline assignment: CDR1 SGDLS and CDR2 YYNGEE. The CDR3 nucleotides are TGTGCCAGCAGCATGACCGGACAGGGGGCTCGTGGCTACACCTTC. Translated: CASSMTGQGARGYTF. The variable domain in full, completed from reference TRBV9 and TRBJ1-2, reads DSGVTQTPKHLITATGQRVTLRCSPRSGDLSVYWYQQSLDQGLQFLIQYYNGEERAKGNILERFSAQQFPDLHSELNLSSLELGDSALYFCASSMTGQGARGYTFGSGTRLTVV.

The chain uses TRBV5-4 and TRBJ2-4, with D possibly being TRBD1 (6 bases). V dropped 6 bases and J dropped 1 base, with 20 bases sitting between them. The germline gives CDR1 SGHNT, CDR2 YYREEE (reference sequence). The CDR3 covers 17 residues. CDR3 sequence (DNA): TGTGCCAGCACCCAACAGGGTGGGGTGGGGGCCAAAAACATTCAGTACTTC. Protein product: CASTQQGGVGAKNIQYF.

This clone was picked up one time. The V call is TRBV5-1, the J call TRBJ1-2; D perhaps matches TRBD1 (5 bases). Trimming shortened V by 0 bases and J by 6 bases, and 15 bases separated the two germline ends. The germline V gene has CDR1 SGHRS and CDR2 YFSETQ. The CDR3 spans 15 residues. The CDR3 sequence is CASSLEAGKGDGYTF. The CDR3 DNA reads as TGCGCCAGCAGCTTGGAAGCAGGGAAAGGGGATGGCTACACCTTC.

CDR3: CASSLAVGKQFF. CDR3 nucleotide sequence: TGTGCCAGCAGCTTAGCGGTGGGTAAGCAGTTCTTC. The chain joins TRBV7-2 to TRBJ2-1; no clear D gene. The germline V gene has CDR1 SGHTA and CDR2 FQGNSA. The CDR3 has 12 residues. V lost 0 bases, J lost 11 bases, and 8 bases lay in between.

This chain links TRBV10-3 with TRBJ2-2; 9 bases are shared with TRBD1. The CDR3 is made up of 13 amino acids. V shed 10 bases, J shed 6 bases, and the junction held 6 bases outside the gene matches. The germline CDR1 and CDR2 sequences are ENHRY and SYGVKD. The DNA of the CDR3 is TGTGCCACGGGACAGGGTGTCCCCGGGGAGCTGTTTTTT. This codes for CATGQGVPGELFF.

The gene calls are TRBV19 and TRBJ2-1; D is unresolved. The CDR3 length is 11 residues. The V gene's germline CDR1 is LNHDA and CDR2 SQIVND (reference sequence). The V and J ends lost 3 bases and 5 bases respectively, with 2 bases between them. CDR3 residues: CASSIDNEQFF. CDR3 nucleotide sequence: TGTGCCAGTAGTATCGACAATGAGCAGTTCTTC.

This clone was picked up one time. The V call is TRBV5-5, the J call TRBJ2-5, with TRBD1 matching 8 bases. Germline CDR1 SGHKS, CDR2 YYEKEE (reference sequence). V lost 2 bases and J lost 4; bases outside the gene matches: 4. CDR3 size: 14 residues. The DNA of the CDR3 is TGTGCCAGCAGCTTCGGACAGGGAGGAGAGACCCAGTACTTC. This encodes CASSFGQGGETQYF. Based on the CDR3 plus reference TRBV5-5 and TRBJ2-5, the full variable domain is DAGVTQSPTHLIKTRGQQVTLRCSPISGHKSVSWYQQVLGQGPQFIFQYYEKEERGRGNFPDRFSARQFPNYSSELNVNALLLGDSALYLCASSFGQGGETQYFGPGTRLLVL.

The chain has TRBV7-3 and TRBJ1-1, with D hard to call. Trimming stripped 6 bases from V and 0 bases from J, with 8 bases between. Looked up from germline, CDR1 is SGHTA and CDR2 is FQGTGA. This CDR3 contains 13 residues. The CDR3 DNA reads as TGTGCCAGCAGTCCCCGGGTGAACACTGAAGCTTTCTTT. Translated: CASSPRVNTEAFF.

The CDR3, as DNA: TGTGCCAGCAGTCAAAACGGCCTAAGGGACACTGAAGCTTTCTTT. Protein: CASSQNGLRDTEAFF. The J gene is TRBJ1-1, the V gene TRBV6-6; the D is unclear. V was pared by 5 bases and J by 3 bases, with 16 bases between. The germline V gene encodes CDR1 MNHNY and CDR2 SVGAGI (reference sequence). There are 15 residues in the CDR3.

V and J are TRBV2 and TRBJ1-1; no firm D call. Germline V gene sequence: CDR1 SNHLY, CDR2 FYNNEI. The CDR3 covers 15 residues. V was cut by 6 bases and J by 2 bases, with 16 bases left in between. In nucleotides, the CDR3 is TGTGCCAGCAGCCACCAGACCAGAGAAAACACTGAAGCTTTCTTT. Its translation is CASSHQTRENTEAFF. The full variable domain, in which reference TRBV2 and TRBJ1-1 provide the parts outside the CDR3, is EPEVTQTPSHQVTQMGQEVILRCVPISNHLYFYWYRQILGQKVEFLVSFYNNEISEKSEIFDDQFSVERPDGSNFTLKIRSTKLEDSAMYFCASSHQTRENTEAFFGQGTRLTVV.

This clone has just one count. The chain is built from TRBV11-3 and TRBJ2-5; TRBD1 might be the D (6 bases). In germline, CDR1 is SGHNT, CDR2 YENEEA. The CDR3 is made up of 13 amino acids. Trimming removed 6 bases at V and 2 bases at J, with 10 bases between. The CDR3 protein is CASRGAVQETQYF. In DNA, the CDR3 is TGTGCCAGCAGGGGGGCAGTACAAGAGACCCAGTACTTC.

The J gene is TRBJ2-2, the V gene TRBV5-4; D is unclear. The V end lost 0 bases, the J end lost 5 bases, and 8 bases lay between the germline ends. The germline gives CDR1 SGHNT, CDR2 YYREEE (reference sequence). CDR3 length equals 14 residues. CDR3 amino acids: CASSLETATGELFF. CDR3 sequence (DNA): TGTGCCAGCAGCTTGGAGACCGCAACCGGGGAGCTGTTTTTT.

This chain connects TRBV7-2 to TRBJ2-5, with TRBD2 as a possible D gene (6 bases). The ends were cut back, 6 bases at V and 5 bases at J, with 22 bases in the middle. This CDR3 spans 16 amino acids. The germline CDR1 and CDR2 sequences are SGHTA and FQGNSA. This CDR3 reads CASRPSRTGGGETQYF. DNA of the CDR3: TGTGCCAGCAGGCCGAGCCGGACGGGTGGGGGGGAGACCCAGTACTTC.

This clone turned up a few times. The V gene is TRBV5-1, the J gene TRBJ1-6, with D maybe TRBD1 (6 bases). The CDR3 has 12 amino acids. V lost 4 bases and J 8 bases, leaving 7 bases between the germline ends. CDR1 and CDR2 (germline): SGHRS, YFSETQ. The CDR3 DNA follows: TGCGCCAGCAGCCAGGGGTATTCACCCCTCCACTTT. Its protein product is CASSQGYSPLHF. Filled out from reference TRBV5-1 and TRBJ1-6, the complete variable domain reads KAGVTQTPRYLIKTRGQQVTLSCSPISGHRSVSWYQQTPGQGLQFLFEYFSETQRNKGNFPGRFSGRQFSNSRSEMNVSTLELGDSALYLCASSQGYSPLHFGNGTRLTVT.

The chain has TRBV25-1 and TRBJ2-7, with D perhaps TRBD1 or TRBD2 (5 bases each). This CDR3 comprises 11 residues. V was clipped by 5 bases and J by 6 bases, with 8 bases between them. Germline lookup yields CDR1 MGHDK and CDR2 SYGVNS. CDR3 coding DNA: TGTGCCAGCAGTAGGGGACGCGAGCAGTACTTC. Translation gives CASSRGREQYF.

The chain employs TRBV10-3 and TRBJ2-2; TRBD1 matches at 9 bases. Per germline, CDR1 ENHRY and CDR2 SYGVKD. The junction had 7 bases not matched to a gene; V was cut back by 7 bases and J by 4 bases. This CDR3 is built from 15 residues. The CDR3 nucleotides are TGTGCCATCAATAAGGGACAGGGTCCCACCGGGGAGCTGTTTTTT. It is translated as CAINKGQGPTGELFF.

V and J are TRBV7-3 and TRBJ2-1, with TRBD2 identical over 11 bases. This CDR3 has 14 amino acids. Germline V CDR1 and CDR2: SGHTA, FQGTGA. The trim removed 5 bases at V and 6 bases at J, leaving 3 bases unmatched. The CDR3, as DNA: TGTGCCAGCAGCGTAGCGGGGGGGCCCAATGAGCAGTTCTTC. Protein product: CASSVAGGPNEQFF.

This clone has only a few counts. For the CDR3, the DNA is TGTGCCAGCAGTACCGAGTGGGACAGGGGGACCTACGAGCAGTACTTC. Protein product: CASSTEWDRGTYEQYF. The chain couples TRBV2 to TRBJ2-7; 11 positions match TRBD1. Trimming cost V 5 bases and J 2 bases; bases outside gene matches: 8. This CDR3 spans 16 amino acids. CDR1 is SNHLY and CDR2 is FYNNEI in the germline V gene.

This chain joins TRBV7-2 and TRBJ2-2; D might be TRBD2 (6 bases). CDR1 and CDR2 (germline): SGHTA, FQGNSA. This CDR3 contains 16 residues. V lost 1 base and J lost 5, with 14 bases in between. This CDR3 reads CASSLGRGWGTGELFF. For the CDR3, the DNA is TGTGCCAGCAGCTTAGGGAGGGGCTGGGGGACCGGGGAGCTGTTTTTT.

The chain combines TRBV5-1 with TRBJ2-3; D gene uncertain. The CDR3 runs 15 residues. V lost 4 bases and J lost 2, with 14 bases in between. The germline CDR1 and CDR2 sequences are SGHRS and YFSETQ. CDR3 region: CASSASVGSTDTQYF. The CDR3 coding sequence is TGCGCCAGCAGCGCCTCGGTGGGTTCCACAGATACGCAGTATTTT. Drawing the rest from reference TRBV5-1 and TRBJ2-3, the complete variable domain is KAGVTQTPRYLIKTRGQQVTLSCSPISGHRSVSWYQQTPGQGLQFLFEYFSETQRNKGNFPGRFSGRQFSNSRSEMNVSTLELGDSALYLCASSASVGSTDTQYFGPGTRLTVL.

The V call is TRBV9, the J call TRBJ1-4, with TRBD1 identical over 10 bases. J lost 12 bases, V lost 3 bases, and 11 bases had no gene match. CDR1 SGDLS and CDR2 YYNGEE come from the germline V gene. There are 15 residues in the CDR3. CDR3 in DNA: TGTGCCAGCAGCGCCTCGACAGGGGGCGCGGTAGAACTGTTTTTT. It specifies CASSASTGGAVELFF.

The chain employs TRBV9 and TRBJ1-3; the D is unclear. Trimming stripped 4 bases from V and 0 bases from J, with 14 bases between. The CDR3 sequence is 16 residues long. Germline V gene data show CDR1 as SGDLS and CDR2 as YYNGEE. CDR3 DNA: TGTGCCAGCAGCAAAGACACGAAGAGCTCTGGAAACACCATATATTTT. Translating it yields CASSKDTKSSGNTIYF.

This rearrangement joins TRBV7-2 to TRBJ1-1, with D maybe TRBD1 (6 bases). The V end lost 6 bases, the J end lost 3 bases, and 23 bases lay between the germline ends. The CDR3 has 17 amino acids. Germline CDR1 reads SGHTA; CDR2 reads FQGNSA. The CDR3 bases are TGTGCCAGCAGGCCGGCGCGGAGGGGGATAGGCGACACTGAAGCTTTCTTT. Protein product: CASRPARRGIGDTEAFF. Full variable domain (missing parts from reference TRBV7-2 and TRBJ1-1): GAGVSQSPSNKVTEKGKDVELRCDPISGHTALYWYRQSLGQGLEFLIYFQGNSAPDKSGLPSDRFSAERTGGSVSTLTIQRTQQEDSAVYLCASRPARRGIGDTEAFFGQGTRLTVV.

The chain couples TRBV6-1 to TRBJ1-4; 9 bases fit TRBD1. The CDR3 is 14 residues long. Unmatched junction bases numbered 6, after V lost 5 bases and J lost 8 bases. CDR1 is MNHNS, CDR2 SASEGT, per germline. The CDR3 spells CASSTGGGNEKLFF. The DNA of the CDR3 is TGTGCCAGCAGTACAGGGGGCGGGAACGAAAAACTGTTTTTT.

The chain carries TRBV2 and TRBJ2-7, with 11 bases fitting TRBD1. V was clipped by 8 bases and J by 3 bases; unmatched bases: 15. Germline-derived CDR1 and CDR2 are SNHLY and FYNNEI. This CDR3 has 17 residues. This chain's CDR3 is CASRGPLGQGALYEQYF. In DNA, the CDR3 is TGTGCCAGCCGCGGGCCCCTAGGACAGGGGGCTCTCTACGAGCAGTACTTC.